In this sample, the clone carrying this T cell receptor (beta chain) turned up once. The sample originates from a study of blood T cell repertoires in COVID-19. The method was immunoSEQ multiplex PCR; TCRdb's version includes in-frame clones alone and lacks a portion of them. The profile covers about 230,000 clones, with roughly 89% appearing a single time and roughly 4% taken by the ten largest. The CDR3 sequence is 14 residues long. Germline CDR1 and CDR2: MNHEY and SMNVEV (reference sequence). With 6 bases removed from V and 9 bases from J, the gap between germline ends came to 15 bases. The chain is built from TRBV27 and TRBJ1-6; a weak D match, TRBD1 (6 bases). The receptor was derived from a woman aged 25-40 years with acute COVID-19. Sequencing used PBMCs or T cells enriched from blood (not recorded which). The CDR3 DNA reads as TGTGCCAGCAGCGAGGGGGGGGAAATTTCACCCCTCCACTTT. It encodes CASSEGGEISPLHF.